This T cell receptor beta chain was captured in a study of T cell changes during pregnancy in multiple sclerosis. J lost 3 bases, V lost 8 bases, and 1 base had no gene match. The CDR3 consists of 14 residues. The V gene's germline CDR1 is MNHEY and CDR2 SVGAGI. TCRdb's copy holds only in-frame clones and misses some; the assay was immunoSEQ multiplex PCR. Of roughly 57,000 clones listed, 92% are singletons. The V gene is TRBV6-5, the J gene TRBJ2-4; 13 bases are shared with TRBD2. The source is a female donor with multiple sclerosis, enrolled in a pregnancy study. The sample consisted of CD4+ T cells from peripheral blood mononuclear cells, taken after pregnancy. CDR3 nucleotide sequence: TGTGCCAGCGGGACTAGCGGGGTCAAAAACATTCAGTACTTC. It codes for CASGTSGVKNIQYF.